Listed here is a single T cell receptor (beta chain). The data derive from a study of pediatric ulcerative colitis. Rectal tissue came from one to two pinch biopsies taken at colonoscopy. CDR1 and CDR2 from the germline V gene are LGHNA and YNFKEQ. There are 15 residues in the CDR3. Deletions cut 1 base from V and 2 bases from J, with 11 bases between. Assay: immunoSEQ multiplex PCR; the TCRdb copy retains only in-frame clones and omits some. The table lists about 17,000 clones, approximately 69% of them singletons, with around 3.7% in the top ten. The sequencing input was gut tissue. The source of this sequence is a girl aged 5-17 years with moderate ulcerative colitis. This chain uses TRBV4-2 with TRBJ2-5, with a possible D match to TRBD1 (6 bases). CDR3 in amino acids: CASSQGTTGQETQYF. The CDR3 DNA follows: TGTGCCAGCAGCCAAGGTACGACAGGTCAAGAGACCCAGTACTTC.